Below are 25 T cell receptor beta chains sequenced from a single sample in a study of T cells after posttransplantation cyclophosphamide. Method: immunoSEQ multiplex PCR; TCRdb's copy keeps in-frame clones and lacks some. This table has about 6,800 clones, more than 90% appearing once. Treatment was busulfan-fludarabine conditioning, a marrow graft, and cyclophosphamide on days +3 and +4. Specimen: CD8+ T cells sorted from blood, collected after allogeneic stem cell transplant with posttransplant cyclophosphamide. All receptors come from a male patient between 55 and 70 years old who received an allogeneic stem cell transplant from a related donor and was CMV-positive. T cells may partly derive from the graft donor.

The gene calls are TRBV6-5 and TRBJ1-6, with 8 positions matching TRBD1. After removal of 0 bases from V and 5 bases from J, the junction contained 0 bases not matched to a gene. Germline CDR1 MNHEY, CDR2 SVGAGI. The CDR3 is 15 residues long. The DNA of the CDR3 is TGTGCCAGCAGTTACTCGACAGGGGATAATTCACCCCTCCACTTT. Encoded protein: CASSYSTGDNSPLHF.

The chain recombines TRBV19 with TRBJ2-1, with a tentative D call TRBD2 (5 bases). The CDR3 extends over 12 amino acids. The V and J ends lost 3 bases and 12 bases respectively, with 12 bases between them. Per the germline V gene, CDR1 is LNHDA and CDR2 is SQIVND (reference sequence). CDR3 amino acids: CASSIGSSGQFF. The CDR3 bases are TGTGCCAGTAGTATTGGGAGTTCAGGGCAGTTCTTC. Together with reference TRBV19 and TRBJ2-1, the CDR3 gives the full variable domain: DGGITQSPKYLFRKEGQNVTLSCEQNLNHDAMYWYRQDPGQGLRLIYYSQIVNDFQKGDIAEGYSVSREKKESFPLTVTSAQKNPTAFYLCASSIGSSGQFFGPGTRLTVL.

V usage is TRBV19 and J usage is TRBJ2-2, with 10 bases aligning to TRBD2. This CDR3 has 18 residues. Trimming cost V 0 bases and J 4 bases; bases outside gene matches: 8. Germline V gene sequence: CDR1 LNHDA, CDR2 SQIVND (reference sequence). The CDR3 DNA reads as TGTGCCAGTAGTATAGATCCATCTAGCGGGGGAACCACCGGGGAGCTGTTTTTT. Protein sequence: CASSIDPSSGGTTGELFF.

In its sample, this clone was seen a few times. This chain links TRBV2 with TRBJ1-1; D possibly corresponds to TRBD1 (6 bases). CDR3 size: 11 residues. V was clipped by 9 bases and J by 7 bases, with 12 bases between them. Germline V gene sequence: CDR1 SNHLY, CDR2 FYNNEI. The CDR3 loop is CARGTGHEAFF. CDR3 in DNA: TGTGCCAGAGGGACGGGACATGAAGCTTTCTTT.

This rearrangement joins TRBV28 to TRBJ1-4; TRBD1 agrees at 7 bases. The CDR3 totals 16 residues. V lost 3 bases to trimming and J lost 0 bases; unmatched junction nucleotides: 4. Germline V lookup: CDR1 MDHEN, CDR2 SYDVKM. CDR3 sequence: CASSFLQGATNEKLFF. Here the CDR3 DNA reads TGTGCCAGCAGTTTTCTCCAGGGGGCAACTAATGAAAAACTGTTTTTT.

The chain is built from TRBV5-4 and TRBJ2-1; 7 nucleotides match TRBD2. Germline V lookup: CDR1 SGHNT, CDR2 YYREEE (reference sequence). The ends lost 3 bases at V and 2 bases at J; junction bases unmatched: 2. The CDR3 runs to 14 residues. The CDR3 sequence is CASSWGGTYNEQFF. DNA for the CDR3: TGTGCCAGCAGCTGGGGGGGTACCTACAATGAGCAGTTCTTC.

The chain uses TRBV18 and TRBJ2-7; possibly TRBD1 for D (5 bases). V was shortened by 2 bases and J by 2 bases, with 7 bases between the two germline ends. Germline CDR1 KGHSH, CDR2 LQKENI. This CDR3 contains 13 residues. CDR3: CASSPSTAYEQYF. The CDR3 DNA reads as TGTGCCAGCTCACCATCGACAGCCTACGAGCAGTACTTC. Using reference TRBV18 and TRBJ2-7 for the parts outside the CDR3, the full variable domain is NAGVMQNPRHLVRRRGQEARLRCSPMKGHSHVYWYRQLPEEGLKFMVYLQKENIIDESGMPKERFSAEFPKEGPSILRIQQVVRGDSAAYFCASSPSTAYEQYFGPGTRLTVT.

The chain has TRBV5-6 and TRBJ1-5; TRBD1 matches at 7 bases. The CDR3 sequence is 18 residues long. Germline V gene lookup returns CDR1 SGHDT and CDR2 YYEEEE. Trimming cost V 4 bases and J 0 bases; bases outside gene matches: 13. This CDR3 is CASSDSRTGTYSNQPQHF. CDR3 nucleotide sequence: TGTGCCAGCAGCGATTCTAGGACAGGCACTTATAGCAATCAGCCCCAGCATTTT.

The genes are TRBV7-9 and TRBJ2-7; the match to TRBD1 covers 7 bases. Germline V gives CDR1 SEHNR, CDR2 FQNEAQ (reference sequence). The V and J ends lost 1 base and 2 bases, in that order; junction bases with no gene match: 5. The length of the CDR3 is 15 residues. Written as DNA, the CDR3 is TGTGCCAGCAGCTTAGGGGGGACAGTAACCTACGAGCAGTACTTC. Translating gives CASSLGGTVTYEQYF.

This chain joins TRBV2 and TRBJ2-7; 9 bases align to TRBD1. The germline V gene has CDR1 SNHLY and CDR2 FYNNEI. The J segment lost 0 bases and the V segment lost 1 base, leaving 7 bases of the junction unmatched. This CDR3 has 17 residues. The CDR3 region is CASSEVAGTGTSYEQYF. CDR3 in DNA: TGTGCCAGCAGTGAAGTGGCCGGGACAGGGACCTCCTACGAGCAGTACTTC.

This chain uses TRBV7-9 with TRBJ1-2; D ambiguous. V was clipped by 3 bases and J by 1 base, with 6 bases between them. CDR3 length equals 13 residues. The germline V gene encodes CDR1 SEHNR and CDR2 FQNEAQ (reference sequence). The CDR3: CASSFQNNYGYTF. The CDR3, as DNA: TGTGCCAGCAGCTTTCAGAATAACTATGGCTACACCTTC.

The chain couples TRBV28 to TRBJ1-1; D gene ambiguous. The germline V gene has CDR1 MDHEN and CDR2 SYDVKM. The V gene lost 8 bases and the J gene lost 3 bases, with 16 bases spanning the gap. This CDR3 is 14 amino acids long. CDR3 protein: CASRERFGDTEAFF. The CDR3 DNA is TGTGCCAGCCGGGAACGGTTCGGGGACACTGAAGCTTTCTTT. The variable domain in full, with the rest retrieved from reference TRBV28 and TRBJ1-1, is DVKVTQSSRYLVKRTGEKVFLECVQDMDHENMFWYRQDPGLGLRLIYFSYDVKMKEKGDIPEGYSVSREKKERFSLILESASTNQTSMYLCASRERFGDTEAFFGQGTRLTVV.

This sequence joins TRBV19 and TRBJ1-3, with D perhaps matching TRBD1 (5 bases). This CDR3 is built from 14 residues. The germline V gene has CDR1 LNHDA and CDR2 SQIVND (reference sequence). V was shortened by 10 bases and J by 1 base, with 14 bases between the two germline ends. The CDR3 bases are TGTGCCACGCGACAGTCGACTTCTGGAAACACCATATATTTT. The encoded protein is CATRQSTSGNTIYF.

This clone has just one count. J is TRBJ2-1 and V is TRBV29-1, with TRBD1 matching over 11 bases. The J segment lost 4 bases and the V segment lost 7 bases, leaving 15 bases of the junction unmatched. CDR1 and CDR2 from the germline V gene are SQVTM and ANQGSEA. This CDR3 is built from 17 residues. CDR3 DNA: TGCAGCGGGGGTGGGACAGGGGGTCGTTCGGTATACAATGAGCAGTTCTTC. The encoded protein is CSGGGTGGRSVYNEQFF.

This clone appeared a single time. This rearrangement joins TRBV19 to TRBJ1-4; TRBD1 aligns across 9 bases. V was clipped by 8 bases and J by 7 bases; unmatched bases: 8. There are 14 residues in the CDR3. CDR1 is LNHDA, CDR2 SQIVND, per germline (reference sequence). The CDR3, as DNA: TGTGCCAGTTCCCACCGGGACAGGGCTGAAAAACTGTTTTTT. This sequence encodes CASSHRDRAEKLFF.

This chain connects TRBV7-7 to TRBJ2-3; the D gene is possibly TRBD2 (7 bases). Germline loops: CDR1 SSHAT, CDR2 FNYEAQ (reference sequence). Trimming took off 5 bases at V and 7 bases at J, with 16 bases between the two ends. The CDR3 covers 14 residues. Written as DNA, the CDR3 is TGTGCCAGCAGCCCGAGGGGGGGCGACAATACGCAGTATTTT. Its translation is CASSPRGGDNTQYF.

This chain uses TRBV10-3 with TRBJ2-7; 7 bases are shared with TRBD2. CDR3 length: 17 amino acids. Trimming cost V 2 bases and J 1 base; bases outside gene matches: 11. Looked up from germline, CDR1 is ENHRY and CDR2 is SYGVKD. Written as DNA, the CDR3 is TGTGCCATCAGTGAGCCCCGAACTACTAGCGTTTCCTACGAGCAGTACTTC. Translating gives CAISEPRTTSVSYEQYF.

The chain recombines TRBV2 with TRBJ1-1, with D tentatively TRBD1 (5 bases). The CDR3 covers 17 residues. Trimming stripped 1 base from V and 0 bases from J, with 15 bases between. Looked up from germline, CDR1 is SNHLY and CDR2 is FYNNEI. CDR3 protein: CASSEDPLTGMNTEAFF. The DNA for the CDR3 is TGTGCCAGCAGTGAAGATCCCCTCACAGGTATGAACACTGAAGCTTTCTTT.

This chain joins TRBV28 and TRBJ2-7, with 8 bases matching TRBD1. CDR3 length equals 15 residues. Germline values: CDR1 MDHEN, CDR2 SYDVKM. Germline trimming cut 5 bases from V and 2 bases from J; bases unmatched to any gene: 8. For the CDR3, the DNA is TGTGCCAGCAGTCTCCGGACAGGGCCAACCTACGAGCAGTACTTC. As protein: CASSLRTGPTYEQYF.

V gene TRBV7-8 combines with J gene TRBJ1-1; TRBD1 matches at 7 bases. Unmatched junction bases numbered 19, after V lost 1 base and J lost 11 bases. The CDR3 runs to 17 residues. Germline V gene lookup returns CDR1 SGHVS and CDR2 FQNEAQ. CDR3 sequence (DNA): TGTGCCAGCAGCTTAGACGTTAAGGGGGCGTCCTCGTCTGGGGCTTTCTTT. Protein: CASSLDVKGASSSGAFF.

The genes are TRBV9 and TRBJ1-2; 9 bases fit TRBD1. Germline trimming cut 0 bases from V and 3 bases from J; bases unmatched to any gene: 0. Germline V gives CDR1 SGDLS, CDR2 YYNGEE. CDR3 length equals 14 residues. CDR3 bases: TGTGCCAGCAGCGTAGGGACAGGGGACTATGGCTACACCTTC. It is translated as CASSVGTGDYGYTF.

This chain connects TRBV9 to TRBJ2-5; 13 positions match TRBD2. Germline assignment: CDR1 SGDLS and CDR2 YYNGEE. J lost 2 bases, V lost 3 bases, and 4 bases had no gene match. The CDR3 covers 16 residues. The DNA of the CDR3 is TGTGCCAGCAGCGCGGGGACTAGCGGGGATCAAGAGACCCAGTACTTC. It encodes CASSAGTSGDQETQYF. Together with reference TRBV9 and TRBJ2-5, the CDR3 gives the full variable domain: DSGVTQTPKHLITATGQRVTLRCSPRSGDLSVYWYQQSLDQGLQFLIQYYNGEERAKGNILERFSAQQFPDLHSELNLSSLELGDSALYFCASSAGTSGDQETQYFGPGTRLLVL.

Only a few counts were recorded for this clone. The rearrangement joins TRBV29-1 to TRBJ2-3; 10 bases are shared with TRBD1. Germline values: CDR1 SQVTM, CDR2 ANQGSEA. The CDR3 is made up of 19 amino acids. Trimming removed 6 bases from V and 0 bases from J; junction bases left unmatched: 18. The CDR3 spells CSVTPGTGDGSLSTDTQYF. The CDR3 nucleotides read TGCAGCGTCACCCCCGGGACAGGGGACGGGTCCCTCAGCACAGATACGCAGTATTTT.

As to this clone: Other DNA sequences of this sample code for an identical CDR3. This chain links TRBV10-3 with TRBJ1-6, with D possibly matching TRBD1 (6 bases). Germline CDR1 ENHRY, CDR2 SYGVKD. The CDR3 runs 15 residues. The V end lost 3 bases, the J end lost 3 bases, and 9 bases lay between the germline ends. The CDR3 is CAISEQGNYNSPLHF. In DNA form, the CDR3 reads TGTGCCATCAGTGAACAGGGCAACTATAATTCACCCCTCCACTTT.

As regards this clone: The sample contains more than one DNA sequence encoding this CDR3. The gene calls are TRBV5-5 and TRBJ1-6, with 9 positions matching TRBD1. Trimming removed 0 bases from V and 0 bases from J; junction bases left unmatched: 7. Germline loops: CDR1 SGHKS, CDR2 YYEKEE (reference sequence). This CDR3 is 19 amino acids long. This CDR3 reads CASSLGGTGRSSYNSPLHF. In DNA form, the CDR3 reads TGTGCCAGCAGCTTGGGCGGGACAGGGCGTAGCTCCTATAATTCACCCCTCCACTTT.